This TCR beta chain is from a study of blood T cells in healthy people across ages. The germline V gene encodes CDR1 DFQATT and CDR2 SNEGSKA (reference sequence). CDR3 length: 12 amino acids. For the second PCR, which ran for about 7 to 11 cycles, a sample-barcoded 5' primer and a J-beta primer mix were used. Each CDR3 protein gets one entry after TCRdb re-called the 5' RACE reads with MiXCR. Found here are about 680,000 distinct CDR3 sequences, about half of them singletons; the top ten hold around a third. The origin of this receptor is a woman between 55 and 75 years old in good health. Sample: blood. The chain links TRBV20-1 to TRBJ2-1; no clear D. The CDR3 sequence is CRPMKGNNEQFF. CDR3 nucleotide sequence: TGCAGGCCCATGAAGGGAAACAATGAGCAGTTCTTC.